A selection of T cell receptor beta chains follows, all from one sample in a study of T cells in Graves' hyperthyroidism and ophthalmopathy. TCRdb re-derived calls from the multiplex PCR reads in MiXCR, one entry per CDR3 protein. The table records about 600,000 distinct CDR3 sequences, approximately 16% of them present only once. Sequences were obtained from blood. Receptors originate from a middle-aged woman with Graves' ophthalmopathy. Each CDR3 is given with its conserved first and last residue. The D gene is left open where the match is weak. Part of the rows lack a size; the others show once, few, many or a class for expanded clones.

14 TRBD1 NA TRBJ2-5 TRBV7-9 TGTGCCAGCAGCATATCAACAGGGGTGGAGACCCAGTACTTC CASSISTGVETQYF
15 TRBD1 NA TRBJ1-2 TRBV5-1 TGCGCCAGCAGCGACCCGGGACAGACTCACTATGGCTACACCTTC CASSDPGQTHYGYTF
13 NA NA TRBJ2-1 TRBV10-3 TGTGCCATCAGTGAGGGGCCCTACAATGAGCAGTTCTTC CAISEGPYNEQFF
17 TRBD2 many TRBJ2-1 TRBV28 TGTGCCAGCAGTTTACACGGACTAGCGGGAGTAAGAGGGGAGCAGTTCTTC CASSLHGLAGVRGEQFF
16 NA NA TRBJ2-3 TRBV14 TGTGCCAGCAGCCAAGATCCCAGGGAAAAGATAGATACGCAGTATTTT CASSQDPREKIDTQYF
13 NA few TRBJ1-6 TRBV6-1 TGTGCCTCCCGCGGGGGCGCGGGGACACCCCTCCACTTT CASRGGAGTPLHF
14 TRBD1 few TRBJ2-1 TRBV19 TGTGCCAGTACTCGACAGGGCATACTGAATGAGCAGTTCTTC CASTRQGILNEQFF
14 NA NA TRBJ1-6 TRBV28 TGTGCCAGCAGTTTATCTCCGGGACGGTCACCCCTCCACTTT CASSLSPGRSPLHF
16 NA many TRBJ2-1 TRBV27 TGTGCCAGCAGTGATTTCAGGAACCCAACCTACAATGAGCAGTTCTTC CASSDFRNPTYNEQFF
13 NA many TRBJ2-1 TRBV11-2 TGTGCCAGCAGTTTGGCAGGGGGGAATGAGCAGTTCTTC CASSLAGGNEQFF
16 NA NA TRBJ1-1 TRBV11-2 TGTGCCAGCAGCCCCCTGGACCTCGGGTGGGACACTGAAGCTTTCTTT CASSPLDLGWDTEAFF
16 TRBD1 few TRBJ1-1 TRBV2 TGTGCCAGCGGCCGGGACAGGCCAAGAGCGAACACTGAAGCTTTCTTT CASGRDRPRANTEAFF
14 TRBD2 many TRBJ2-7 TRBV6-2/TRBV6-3 TGTGCCAGCATCATGGGGACTAGCAGGGGCGAGCAGTACTTC CASIMGTSRGEQYF
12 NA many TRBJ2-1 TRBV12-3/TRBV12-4 TGTGCCAGCAGACCCTCCGGGCGTGAGCAGTTCTTC CASRPSGREQFF
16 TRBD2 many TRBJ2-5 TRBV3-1 TGTGCCAGCAGCCAAGAAGTTACGCGGGAGAAAGAGACCCAGTACTTC CASSQEVTREKETQYF
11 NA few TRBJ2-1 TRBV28 TGTGCCAGCAGTTCGACTTTAGGGCAGTTCTTC CASSSTLGQFF
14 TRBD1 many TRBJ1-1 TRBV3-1 TGTGCCAGCAGCCAAGCAGGGGGTCGGACTGAAGCTTTCTTT CASSQAGGRTEAFF
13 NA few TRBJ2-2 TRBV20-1 TGCAGTACCCGGACACCCAACACCGGGGAGCTGTTTTTT CSTRTPNTGELFF
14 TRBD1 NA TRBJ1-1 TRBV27 TGTGCCAGCAGACTACAGGGGGCGGTCACTGAAGCTTTCTTT CASRLQGAVTEAFF
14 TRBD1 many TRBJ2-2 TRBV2 TGTGCCAGCAGACCACAGGGGAGCACCGGGGAGCTGTTTTTT CASRPQGSTGELFF
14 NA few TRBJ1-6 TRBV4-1 TGCGCCAGCAGCCTGACGGGGCTCAATTCACCCCTCCACTTT CASSLTGLNSPLHF
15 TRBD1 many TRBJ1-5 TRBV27 TGTGCCAGCAGTTTTACAGGGGCCTTCAATCAGCCCCAGCATTTT CASSFTGAFNQPQHF
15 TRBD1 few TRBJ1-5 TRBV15 TGTGCCACCAGCCGGACAGGGGGAGGAAATCAGCCCCAGCATTTT CATSRTGGGNQPQHF
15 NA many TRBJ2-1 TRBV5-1 TGCGCCAGCTCCTTCGCGGGGAGCTCCTACAATGAGCAGTTCTTC CASSFAGSSYNEQFF
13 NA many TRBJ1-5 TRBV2 TGTGCCAGCAGACGGGACGGCAATCAGCCCCAGCATTTT CASRRDGNQPQHF
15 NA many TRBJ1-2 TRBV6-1 TGTGCCAGCATTCCCCGAAGTGGCAGGGACTATGGCTACACCTTC CASIPRSGRDYGYTF
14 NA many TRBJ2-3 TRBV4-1 TGCGCCAGCAGCCAAGATCGCACTACAGATACGCAGTATTTT CASSQDRTTDTQYF
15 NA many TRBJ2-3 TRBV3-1 TGTGCCAGCAGCCTTGGGCCGGTTCCCACAGATACGCAGTATTTT CASSLGPVPTDTQYF
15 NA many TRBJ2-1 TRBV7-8 TGTGCCAGCAGCTCGACTAGGGGACGTTACAATGAGCAGTTCTTC CASSSTRGRYNEQFF
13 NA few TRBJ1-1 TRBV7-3 TGTGCCAACAGCTTAAGCGAAAACACTGAAGCTTTCTTT CANSLSENTEAFF
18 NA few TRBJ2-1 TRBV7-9 TGTGCCAGCAGCCCAGACTGGGATGGTAGCGGAGGTGGCGATGAGCAGTTCTTC CASSPDWDGSGGGDEQFF
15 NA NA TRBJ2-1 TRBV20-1 TGCAGTGCTCGCCCCCCCGGGACATTGGGCAATGAGCAGTTCTTC CSARPPGTLGNEQFF
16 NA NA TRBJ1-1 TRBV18 TGTGCCAGCTCGCCAGGCGTCGCCATAGGGTACACTGAAGCTTTCTTT CASSPGVAIGYTEAFF
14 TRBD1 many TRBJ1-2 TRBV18 TGTGCCAGCTCGTCGGACAGGGTTAATCGTGGCTACACCTTC CASSSDRVNRGYTF
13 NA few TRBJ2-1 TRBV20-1 TGCTCAGTGGGGCGGGAACCTTACAATGAGCAGTTCTTC CSVGREPYNEQFF
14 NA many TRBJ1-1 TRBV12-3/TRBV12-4 TGTGCCAGCACCCAGGGACACCAGAACACTGAAGCTTTCTTT CASTQGHQNTEAFF
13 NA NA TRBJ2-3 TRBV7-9 TGTGCCAGCAGCTTTCCGGATGGAGATACGCAGTATTTT CASSFPDGDTQYF
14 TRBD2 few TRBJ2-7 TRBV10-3 TGTGCCATCAGTGGGACTAGCGGGACCTACGAGCAGTACTTC CAISGTSGTYEQYF
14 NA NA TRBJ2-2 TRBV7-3 TGTGCCACCCGGGACTCTGGGGGCACCGGGGAGCTGTTTTTT CATRDSGGTGELFF
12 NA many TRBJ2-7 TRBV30 TGTGCCTGGAGCAGGGAAACCTACGAGCAGTACTTC CAWSRETYEQYF
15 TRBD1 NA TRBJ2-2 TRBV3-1 TGTGCCAGCAGCAACGGACAGGGGTTCACCGGGGAGCTGTTTTTT CASSNGQGFTGELFF
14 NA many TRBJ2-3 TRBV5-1 TGCGCCAGCAGCTTGGAGCTCCCAACAGATACGCAGTATTTT CASSLELPTDTQYF
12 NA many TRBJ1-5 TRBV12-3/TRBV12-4 TGTGCCAGCAGTTTACGTCCTAAGCCCCAGCATTTT CASSLRPKPQHF
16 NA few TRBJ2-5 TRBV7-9 TGTGCCAGCAGCTTAACTGACCTCCTCGGGCAAGAGACCCAGTACTTC CASSLTDLLGQETQYF
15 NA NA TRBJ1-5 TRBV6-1 TGTGCCAGCAGCGATACGGGGGAAGGATACCAGCCCCAGCATTTT CASSDTGEGYQPQHF
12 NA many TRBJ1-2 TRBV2 TGTGCCAGCAGTGGACAAGAGTATGGCTACACCTTC CASSGQEYGYTF
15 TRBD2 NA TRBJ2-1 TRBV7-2 TGTGCCAGCAGCTCGACTAGCGGGACAGCCAATGAGCAGTTCTTC CASSSTSGTANEQFF
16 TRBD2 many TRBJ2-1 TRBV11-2 TGTGCCAGCAGCTTAGCAGAGTTAGCGGGGTACAATGAGCAGTTCTTC CASSLAELAGYNEQFF
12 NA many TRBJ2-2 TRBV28 TGTGCCACCACCTTGGGGTCCGGGGAGCTGTTTTTT CATTLGSGELFF
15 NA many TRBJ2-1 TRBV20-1 TGCAGTGCGGGGCTCTTGGGCCAGGCGATAAGAGAGCAGTTCTTC CSAGLLGQAIREQFF
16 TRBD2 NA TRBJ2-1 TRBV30 TGTGCCTGGAGTGCCTCTAGCGGGGACTTAAACAATGAGCAGTTCTTC CAWSASSGDLNNEQFF
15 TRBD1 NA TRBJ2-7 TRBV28 TGTGCCAGCAGTTTGCCTTGGGACAGGGGGATCGAGCAGTACTTC CASSLPWDRGIEQYF